These 3 T cell receptor beta chains share one sample of origin, sequenced in a study of regulatory dendritic cells for organ transplantation. Repertoires were generated with immunoSEQ multiplex PCR, while TCRdb's copy carries only in-frame clones and drops some. The table records fewer than 25,000 clones, around three quarters of them present only once. Source material: memory CD4+ T cells from blood. Subset meaning: CD45RO+ memory T cells. These receptors came from a human donor in good health.

V usage is TRBV7-8 and J usage is TRBJ1-5, with a weak D call TRBD1 (6 bases). Trimming left V 5 bases short and J 0 bases short, with 14 bases between. The CDR3 covers 16 residues. Germline CDR1 reads SGHVS; CDR2 reads FQNEAQ. CDR3 nucleotide sequence: TGTGCCAGCAGCACACTACAGGGACATAGCAATCAGCCCCAGCATTTT. Amino acids: CASSTLQGHSNQPQHF.

Only a few counts were recorded for this clone. CDR3 loop: CASSPGTGPYSPLHF. The CDR3 region has the DNA TGTGCCAGCAGTCCCGGGACAGGGCCATATTCACCCCTCCACTTT. The chain has TRBV27 and TRBJ1-6; 9 nucleotides line up with TRBD1. J was trimmed by 8 bases and V by 5 bases; bases with no gene match: 7. The CDR3 is 15 residues long. CDR1 MNHEY and CDR2 SMNVEV come from the germline V gene (reference sequence).

This clone has only one observation. The chain recombines TRBV5-1 with TRBJ2-7; possible D gene TRBD2, 5 bases. The length of the CDR3 is 13 residues. Germline V gene sequence: CDR1 SGHRS, CDR2 YFSETQ. V shed 0 bases and J shed 2 bases, with 6 bases lying between them. CDR3 sequence reads: CASSLELAYEQYF. The CDR3 region has the DNA TGCGCCAGCAGCTTGGAACTAGCCTACGAGCAGTACTTC.